The rows below give T cell receptor beta chains drawn from one sample of a study of Ad26.COV2.S vaccination and SARS-CoV-2 variants. Data came from immunoSEQ multiplex PCR; TCRdb stores just in-frame clones and leaves some out. The table shows 320,000 or so clones, with 90% occurring only once. The specimen was peripheral blood, collected in a trial of Ad26.COV2.S vaccine versus placebo. The receptors here all came from a person aged 18 to 59 who received the Ad26.COV2.S COVID-19 vaccine or a placebo. Each CDR3 is given with its conserved first and last residue. A D gene is named only where the DNA matches it firmly. Rows may omit the clone size; those that give it use once, few, many or a size class.

clone_size j_call v_call d_call cdr3_nt cdr3_aa
- TRBJ1-2 TRBV6-5 - TGTGCCACCGCGAACCTTCCTTTTGACTATGGCTACACCTTC CATANLPFDYGYTF
- TRBJ1-5 TRBV7-2 - TGTGCCAGCAGCTTGGGGGCGAGCAATCAGCCCCAGCATTTT CASSLGASNQPQHF
- TRBJ1-2 TRBV6-5 - TGTGCCAGCAGTTACTTGGCCGGGAGGAGGGGCTACACCTTC CASSYLAGRRGYTF
- TRBJ1-1 TRBV19 - TGTGCCAGTAGTATAGGGATAGTTTACACTGAAGCTTTCTTT CASSIGIVYTEAFF
few TRBJ2-3 TRBV28 - TGTGCCAGCAGCCAAAGAGGATCTACCAACTACGACACAGATACGCAGTATTTT CASSQRGSTNYDTDTQYF
once TRBJ1-1 TRBV10-3 TRBD1 TGTGCCATCAGTCGGACAGGGGGGAACACTGAAGCTTTCTTT CAISRTGGNTEAFF
few TRBJ2-1 TRBV7-9 TRBD2 TGTGCCACCGGGGGGTATGAGCAGTTCTTC CATGGYEQFF
- TRBJ2-3 TRBV6-6 TRBD2 TGTGCCAGCACGGGGGGGGTAGCAGATACGCAGTATTTT CASTGGVADTQYF
- TRBJ2-1 TRBV7-9 - TGTGCCAGCAGCCTTGGGACGGACCCTTTCAATGAGCAGTTCTTC CASSLGTDPFNEQFF
- TRBJ2-2 TRBV19 - TGTGCCAGTAGTATGGTCCCCCCGATGGGCGGGGAGCTGTTTTTT CASSMVPPMGGELFF
- TRBJ1-1 TRBV7-9 - TGTGCCAGCAAGGGCGGAGGTACTGAAGCTTTCTTT CASKGGGTEAFF
- TRBJ1-2 TRBV2 - TGTGCCAGCAGTGACTTCAGGGCCTCCAACTATGGCTACACCTTC CASSDFRASNYGYTF
- TRBJ2-3 TRBV4-3 - TGCGCCAGCAGCCAAGATGAGGCGACGTACGGAGATACGCAGTATTTT CASSQDEATYGDTQYF
- TRBJ2-5 TRBV7-2 - TGTGCCAGCAGCTTGAGGAGGCTAGAGACCCAGTACTTC CASSLRRLETQYF
- TRBJ2-7 TRBV7-2 - TGTGCCAGCAGCTTAGAGCGATCCTACGAGCAGTACTTC CASSLERSYEQYF
- TRBJ2-3 TRBV18 - TGTGCCAGCTCACCACCGAGTTGGAGCACAGATACGCAGTATTTT CASSPPSWSTDTQYF
- TRBJ1-6 TRBV6-4 - TGTGCCAGCAGTGTCGTAGGATTAAATTCACCCCTCCACTTT CASSVVGLNSPLHF
- TRBJ2-2 TRBV19 - TGTGCCACTCAGAAATGGGACAGCGGGACCGGGGAGCTGTTTTTT CATQKWDSGTGELFF
once TRBJ2-5 TRBV15 - TGTGCCACCAGCAGAGAAAAACAAGAGACCCAGTACTTC CATSREKQETQYF
- TRBJ1-4 TRBV15 - TGTGCCACCTCTATGGGGGGAACTAATGAAAAACTGTTTTTT CATSMGGTNEKLFF
- TRBJ1-3 TRBV19 - TGTGCCAGTAGTATAGCTGGCATATCTGGAAACACCATATATTTT CASSIAGISGNTIYF
- TRBJ2-1 TRBV4-3 TRBD2 TGCGCCAGCAGCAAAAGACTAGCGGAACACAATGAGCAGTTCTTC CASSKRLAEHNEQFF
- TRBJ1-1 TRBV28 - TGTGCCAGCAGTTTCCCCCGGGGGGGTGACACTGAAGCTTTCTTT CASSFPRGGDTEAFF
- TRBJ1-1 TRBV16 - TGTGCCAGCAGCCAATCGATCGGGGATATTGAAGCTTTCTTT CASSQSIGDIEAFF
- TRBJ2-1 TRBV28 - TGTGCCAGCAGTTTGACCCCCATTGGCCACAATGAGCAGTTCTTC CASSLTPIGHNEQFF
- TRBJ2-3 TRBV2 - TGTGCCAGCAGCTCAAGGCGAGCCAGCACAGATACGCAGTATTTT CASSSRRASTDTQYF